This TCR beta chain appears in the sequencing data of a study of human T cells and chemical hapten exposure (dated by TCRdb to the early 2020s). About the study as a whole: Libraries were pooled for sequencing, and variation in per-sample TCR yields was attributed mainly to small differences in library volumes within the pool. Peripheral blood TCR repertoire changes were tracked in vivo in alopecia patients during primary and secondary sensitization to the hapten diphenylcyclopropenone (DPC). From each blood RNA sample, both TCR alpha and TCR beta chains were sequenced. Study-level results and caveats: The number of TCRs above 1 in 1000 frequency did not change with DPC sensitization; there was no evidence of global repertoire structure alterations. After repeated subsampling, the strength of the expansion versus patch-test correlation and the threshold at which it became significant changed.

CDR1 and CDR2 (SGHVS, FQNEAQ) derive from the germline V gene. V trim: 1 base; J trim: 4 bases; unmatched bases: 3. The CDR3 contains 15 residues, cysteine and phenylalanine counted. The CDR3 DNA has 45 bases and is translated from base 1. The library was obtained by RACE. These reads were obtained on a NextSeq 500. During library preparation, unique molecular identifiers were attached to individual cDNA molecules so that TCRs could be counted in a quantitative, reproducible way. In the original analysis: A median of approximately 96,000 TCRs per sample was observed, with a range of about 20,000 to 700,000. V, J and CDR3 annotation of the TCR reads was carried out using the Decombinator software suite. To make PS versus PT1 abundance plots, every sample was subsampled to the same number of TCRs (28,000). Expanded TCRs were defined as absent before sensitization and observed at least eight times at the 2-week time point. TCRdb reanalyzed the raw reads on its own, using fastp at Q25 for trimming and MiXCR for clone calling, and kept in-frame beta chains. When rows share a CDR3 protein, they turn into one entry using the most common DNA and genes. These V and J calls originate from TCRdb's pipeline instead of the authors' own analysis. Within this sample are 35,000 to 50,000 distinct CDR3 sequences, with roughly 4% of them counted one time only. Jointly, the top ten make up 1.5% to 2% of the sample.

This clonotype was counted ten times or more. Its antigen remains unidentified. Base qualities are not at hand, and no much larger clone is one base apart. The intended sense of this specimen's time point label: healthy volunteer bleed at 2 weeks. Total RNA was extracted from unfractionated whole blood that had been collected in Tempus Blood RNA tubes. As TCR sequencing controls, five healthy volunteers were used, with blood taken at day 0, 2 weeks and 6 weeks. The sequence is built from TRBV7-8 and TRBJ2-3; 9 central bases correspond to TRBD2. The source of this sequence is a female donor in good health. Some clones in this sample may be carry-over from other donors' samples. The sample taken for sequencing was whole blood. Here is the DNA: TGTGCCAGCAGCTTAGTGGGACTAGCACCAGATACGCAGTATTTT. Its protein is CASSLVGLAPDTQYF. Reference TRBV7-8 and TRBJ2-3 genes cover what lies past the CDR3, so the full variable domain is GAGVSQSPRYKVAKRGQDVALRCDPISGHVSLFWYQQALGQGPEFLTYFQNEAQLDKSGLPSDRFFAERPEGSVSTLKIQRTQQEDSAVYLCASSLVGLAPDTQYFGPGTRLTVL.